This TCR beta chain was identified during a study of blood T cell repertoires in COVID-19. Study in general: COVID-19 samples collected from the United States, Italy and Spain covered acute and convalescent phases.

The V end was cut by 3 bases, the J end by 6 bases, with 12 bases between. CDR3 length: 15 amino acids. Germline assignment: CDR1 MNHEY and CDR2 SMNVEV (reference sequence). Per the authors' pipeline: It was from reference gene primer amplification that nucleated cell counts were estimated. The method was immunoSEQ multiplex PCR; TCRdb's version includes in-frame clones alone and lacks a portion of them. The V and J calls and clone size are taken from that table; D and trimming were inferred from the DNA. The sample has 150,000 to 200,000 clones; around 82% are singletons. The rearrangement uses TRBV27 and TRBJ1-6, with D possibly being TRBD1 (6 bases). The sequenced material came from peripheral blood. This clonotype was sampled from a woman in her thirties or forties with COVID-19, enrolled during active disease. The CDR3 spells CASSLWTEINSPLHF. As DNA, the CDR3 is TGTGCCAGCAGTTTGTGGACAGAGATTAATTCACCCCTCCACTTT.